The 4 T cell receptor beta chains in this list originate from one sample, sequenced in a study of OX40 agonist ivuxolimab in advanced cancers. Here immunoSEQ multiplex PCR was the method, and the copy in TCRdb shows in-frame clones only, minus some. The profile shows tens of thousands of clones, about 80% of them singletons. Material: CD4+ or CD8+ T cells sorted from blood, obtained in a trial of the OX40 agonist ivuxolimab. Receptors were obtained from an adult with an advanced solid tumor such as melanoma, head and neck, liver or kidney cancer.

The CDR3 DNA reads TGTGCCAGCCATGAGCGGATGAACACTGAAGCTTTCTTT. It yields the protein CASHERMNTEAFF. The rearrangement links TRBV6-5 to TRBJ1-1; D call uncertain. The CDR3 loop spans 13 amino acids. Trimming took 8 bases from V and 0 from J, leaving 10 bases between them. Germline lookup yields CDR1 MNHEY and CDR2 SVGAGI.

The gene calls are TRBV10-2 and TRBJ1-1; tentatively, D is TRBD1 (6 bases). Trimming took 10 bases from V and 0 from J, leaving 12 bases between them. The germline V gene encodes CDR1 WSHSY and CDR2 SAAADI. The CDR3 is 13 amino acids. The CDR3 here is CATNQGLNTEAFF. The CDR3 DNA reads as TGCGCCACTAATCAGGGGCTGAACACTGAAGCTTTCTTT.

The table lists this clone with a count of one. The rearrangement links TRBV7-2 to TRBJ1-3; 8 nucleotides agree with TRBD1. Germline V gene lookup returns CDR1 SGHTA and CDR2 FQGNSA. V dropped 6 bases and J dropped 2; count of bases not matched to a gene: 6. The CDR3 totals 15 residues. CDR3 in amino acids: CASRNIQGAGNTIYF. As DNA, the CDR3 is TGTGCCAGCAGAAATATACAGGGGGCTGGAAACACCATATATTTT.

The chain couples TRBV19 to TRBJ1-6; possible D gene TRBD1, 5 bases. Germline assignment: CDR1 LNHDA and CDR2 SQIVND (reference sequence). Trimming shortened V by 3 bases and J by 6 bases, and 12 bases separated the two germline ends. The CDR3 consists of 15 residues. CDR3 in DNA: TGTGCCAGTAGTATTCAGGGCCCGATTAATTCACCCCTCCACTTT. Encoded protein: CASSIQGPINSPLHF.